The text below deals with one TCR beta chain. CDR3 size: 14 residues. Trimming took off 5 bases at V and 7 bases at J, with 17 bases between the two ends. CDR1 and CDR2 from the germline V gene are GTSNPN and SVGIG (reference sequence). Sequenced by immunoSEQ multiplex PCR; TCRdb stores in-frame clones only, minus some. The sample comprises about 150,000 clones, more than 75% of which are singletons, and over 8% rests with the top ten. The record originates from a study of T cell responses to AZD1222 COVID-19 vaccine. The TCR sequence derives from an adult who received the AZD1222 COVID-19 vaccine. The J gene is TRBJ1-4, the V gene TRBV30; D possibly corresponds to TRBD1 (5 bases). The material sequenced was peripheral blood, taken 28 days after the second AZD1222 dose. CDR3 nucleotide sequence: TGTGCCTGGGCCCAGACAGCCGGAGGTGAAAAACTGTTTTTT. Translating gives CAWAQTAGGEKLFF.